Each of the 3 T cell receptor beta chains below was sequenced from the same sample in a study of CD8+ T cells in alopecia areata. cDNA reverse transcribed from extracted RNA served as the sequencing template. The method was immunoSEQ multiplex PCR; TCRdb's version includes in-frame clones alone and lacks a portion of them. The sample lists about 120,000 clones, under 60% seen once, with 10% to 15% in the top ten. Treatment indicated: oral pan-JAK inhibitor, 5-10 mg twice daily. The sample here was CD8+ T cells sorted from blood, taken at week 24, from a patient treated with tofacitinib. The receptors derive from a human donor with alopecia areata.

This clone came up many times. The gene calls are TRBV28 and TRBJ1-2; D is perhaps TRBD1 (6 bases). Trimming removed 5 bases from V and 4 bases from J, with 17 bases in between. Germline CDR1 and CDR2: MDHEN and SYDVKM. The CDR3 loop spans 15 amino acids. CDR3 nucleotide sequence: TGTGCCAGCAGTCCACTGATGGGGGGCAGCTATGGCTACACCTTC. This codes for CASSPLMGGSYGYTF.

The V gene is TRBV27, the J gene TRBJ1-5, with D uncertain. Looked up from germline, CDR1 is MNHEY and CDR2 is SMNVEV (reference sequence). V lost 5 bases to trimming and J lost 1 base, with 9 bases between them. CDR3 length: 14 amino acids. The CDR3 here is CASSPIGSNQPQHF. In nucleotides, the CDR3 is TGTGCCAGCAGTCCCATTGGGAGCAATCAGCCCCAGCATTTT.

The gene calls are TRBV6-6 and TRBJ2-7; D gene ambiguous. The length of the CDR3 is 14 residues. Germline loops: CDR1 MNHNY, CDR2 SVGAGI (reference sequence). With 5 bases removed from V and 5 bases from J, the gap between germline ends came to 16 bases. The CDR3 spells CASSITNPSHEQYF. For the CDR3, the DNA is TGTGCCAGCAGTATCACAAACCCTTCCCACGAGCAGTACTTC.